Detailed here is one T cell receptor (beta chain). Its antigen is not yet known. No qualities accompany the bases; no much larger clone lies one base away. This sample stems from a study of T cell repertoires in cytomegalovirus infection (dated by TCRdb to the late 2010s). Some background on the complete study: Recently identified HLA-C-restricted CMV epitopes, whose presentation resists viral immunomodulation, were targeted by peptide stimulations together with well-studied HLA-B-restricted epitopes. Donor HLA type was relevant to the analysis, because carriage of CMV infection together with the matching HLA type was indicated by public TCR beta signatures. The research as a whole found: The ex vivo response was dominated by HLA-C-restricted CMV-specific TCR beta clonotypes, and the single most frequent clonotype in two of eight donors was supplied by these HLA-C-restricted clonotypes. Cumulative frequency of public TCR beta family members discriminated carriers of CMV infection plus the relevant HLA type in this cohort and an independent 352-donor cohort.

The cysteine opens and the phenylalanine closes a CDR3 of 14 amino acids. The DNA shown is the 42-base CDR3, in frame from base 1. V is pruned by 5 bases and J by 2 bases, leaving 6 bases of the junction without a gene match. In the germline V gene (reference sequence), CDR1 corresponds to LNHDA and CDR2 to SQIVND. The sequencer listed for this sample is Illumina HiSeq 1500. TCRdb ran its own pipeline on the public reads, namely fastp trimming at Q25 and MiXCR clone calling, and kept in-frame beta chains. Under each unique CDR3 protein, matching rows form one entry showing the most common genes and DNA. Here the sample has roughly 920,000 distinct CDR3 sequences; around 30% occur a single time. Of the sample, around 15% falls within the top ten clones. The treatment or condition tag for this specimen amounts to: in vitro stimulation with specific CMV peptide epitopes to enrich CMV-specific T cells.

The chain uses TRBV19 and TRBJ2-7, and TRBD1 matches 7 of the central bases. The sequencing used cultured CD8+ T cells from PBMCs, collected from culture after CMV antigen stimulation. This TCR was sampled from a human donor in good health (CMV status not recorded). Some clones in this sample may be carry-over from other donors' samples. The sequence in DNA is TGTGCCAGTAGTCCCTACAGGGGCCCCTACGAGCAGTACTTC. This is translated as CASSPYRGPYEQYF.